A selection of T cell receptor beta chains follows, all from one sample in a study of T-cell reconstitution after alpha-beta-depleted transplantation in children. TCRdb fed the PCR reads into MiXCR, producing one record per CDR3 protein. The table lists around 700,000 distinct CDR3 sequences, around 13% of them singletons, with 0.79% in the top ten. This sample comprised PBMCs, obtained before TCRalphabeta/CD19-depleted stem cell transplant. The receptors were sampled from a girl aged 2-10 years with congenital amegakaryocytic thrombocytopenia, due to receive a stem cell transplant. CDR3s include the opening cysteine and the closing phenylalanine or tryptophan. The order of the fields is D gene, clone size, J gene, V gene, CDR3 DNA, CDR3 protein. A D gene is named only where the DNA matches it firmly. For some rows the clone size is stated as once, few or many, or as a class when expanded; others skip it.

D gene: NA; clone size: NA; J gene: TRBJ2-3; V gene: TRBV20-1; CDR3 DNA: TGCAGTTTTGCGAGCGAAGATACGCAGTATTTT; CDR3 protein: CSFASEDTQYF
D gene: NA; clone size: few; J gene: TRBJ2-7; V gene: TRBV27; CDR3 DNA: TGTGCCAGCGCGCATGGGAGCCCCTACGAGCAGTACTTC; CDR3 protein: CASAHGSPYEQYF
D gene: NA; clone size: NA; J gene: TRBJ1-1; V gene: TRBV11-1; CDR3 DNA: TGTGCCAGCAGGGGCGGTATTCTAGGCCGGGACACACTAACCACTGAAGCTTTCTTT; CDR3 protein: CASRGGILGRDTLTTEAFF
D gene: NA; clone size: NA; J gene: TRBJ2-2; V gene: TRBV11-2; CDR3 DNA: TGTGCCAGCAGCCTCGCCCCCCAGGGCACCCCGTTAGCCGGGGAGCTGTTTTTT; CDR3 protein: CASSLAPQGTPLAGELFF
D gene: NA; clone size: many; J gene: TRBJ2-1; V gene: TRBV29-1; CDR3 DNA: TGCAGCGCCCGGACTGGGGTCAATGAGCAGTTCTTC; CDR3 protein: CSARTGVNEQFF
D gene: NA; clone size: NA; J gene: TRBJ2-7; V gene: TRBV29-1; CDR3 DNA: TGCAGCGTTGAAGATCCGACTCACGACGAGCAGTACTTC; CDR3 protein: CSVEDPTHDEQYF
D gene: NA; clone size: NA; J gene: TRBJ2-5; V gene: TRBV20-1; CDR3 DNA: TGCAGTGCTAGTGCGGGATTTGGAGAGACCCAGTACTTC; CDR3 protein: CSASAGFGETQYF
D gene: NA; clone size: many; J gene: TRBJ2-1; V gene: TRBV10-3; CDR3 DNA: TGTGCCGGCGGATCAGGGGGAGGCTCCTACAATGAGCAGTTCTTC; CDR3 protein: CAGGSGGGSYNEQFF
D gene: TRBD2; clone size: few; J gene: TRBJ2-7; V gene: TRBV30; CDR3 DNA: TGTGCCTGGAGAAGACTAGCGAGCTCCTACGAGCAGTACTTC; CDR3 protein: CAWRRLASSYEQYF
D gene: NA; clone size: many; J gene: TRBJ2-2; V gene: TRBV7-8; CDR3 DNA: TGTGCCAGCAGCTTATTCCCCGGGGAGCTGTTTTTT; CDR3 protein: CASSLFPGELFF
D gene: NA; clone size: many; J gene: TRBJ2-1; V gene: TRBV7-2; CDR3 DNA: TGTGCCAGCAGCTTCCAACCCCTTGAAGTCCACAATGAGCAGTTCTTC; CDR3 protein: CASSFQPLEVHNEQFF
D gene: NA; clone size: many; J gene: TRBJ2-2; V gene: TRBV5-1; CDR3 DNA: TGCGCCAGCAGCTTGGACCTCATCACCGGGGAGCTGTTTTTT; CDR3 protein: CASSLDLITGELFF
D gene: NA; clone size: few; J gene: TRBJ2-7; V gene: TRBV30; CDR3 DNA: TGTGCCTGGGGTACTTCAGGGACGGCCCCGCGGATGGCCTACGAGCAGTACTTC; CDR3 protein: CAWGTSGTAPRMAYEQYF
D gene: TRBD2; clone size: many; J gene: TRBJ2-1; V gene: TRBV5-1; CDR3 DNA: TGCGCCAGCAGCTTGGCGGGACTAGCGGGAGGAATTGATGAGCAGTTCTTC; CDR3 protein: CASSLAGLAGGIDEQFF
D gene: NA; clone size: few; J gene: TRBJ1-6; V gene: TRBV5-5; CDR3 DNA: TGTGCCAGCAGCTTGGGGACGTCCCTACCCCTCCACTTT; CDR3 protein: CASSLGTSLPLHF
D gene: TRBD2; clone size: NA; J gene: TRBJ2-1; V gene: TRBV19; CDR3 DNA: TGTGCCAGTAGTACGCTAGCGGGACACAATGAGCAGTTCTTC; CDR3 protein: CASSTLAGHNEQFF
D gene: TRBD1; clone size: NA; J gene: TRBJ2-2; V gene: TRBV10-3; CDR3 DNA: TGTGCCATCAGTGGCTGGGACAGGGGGTCCGGGGAGCTGTTTTTT; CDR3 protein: CAISGWDRGSGELFF
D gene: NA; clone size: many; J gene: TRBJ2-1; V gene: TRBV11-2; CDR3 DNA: TGTGCCAGCAGTATCCAGGGGAGCTCCTACAATGAGCAGTTCTTC; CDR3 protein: CASSIQGSSYNEQFF
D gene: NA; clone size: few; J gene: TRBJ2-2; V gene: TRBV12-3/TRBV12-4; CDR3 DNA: TGTGCCTCCCTCCAAATGAACACCGGGGAGCTGTTTTTT; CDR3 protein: CASLQMNTGELFF
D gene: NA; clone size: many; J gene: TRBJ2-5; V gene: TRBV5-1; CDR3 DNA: TGCGCCAGCAGCTTGAATGTAGAGACCCAGTACTTC; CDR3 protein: CASSLNVETQYF
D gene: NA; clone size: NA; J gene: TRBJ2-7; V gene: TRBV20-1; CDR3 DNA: TGCAGTGCTAGAGAGACCGTCCCCTACGAGAAGTACTTC; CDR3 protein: CSARETVPYEKYF
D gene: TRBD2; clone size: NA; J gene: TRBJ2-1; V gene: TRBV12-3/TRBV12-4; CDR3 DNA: TGTGCCAGCAGTTTCCAGCGGGAGATTGAGCAGTTCTTC; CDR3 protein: CASSFQREIEQFF
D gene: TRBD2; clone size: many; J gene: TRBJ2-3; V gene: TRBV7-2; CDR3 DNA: TGTGCCAGCAGCTCCAATCCAGGGAGGGCCTCAGATACGCAGTATTTT; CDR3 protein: CASSSNPGRASDTQYF
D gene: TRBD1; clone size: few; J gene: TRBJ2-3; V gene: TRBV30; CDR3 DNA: TGTGCCTGGAGCGAACCGGGACAGATAGATACGCAGTATTTT; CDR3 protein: CAWSEPGQIDTQYF
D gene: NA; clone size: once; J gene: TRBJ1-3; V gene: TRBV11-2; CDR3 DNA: TGTGCCAGCAGCCTAACCCCGCTCATCTCTGGAAACACCATATATTTT; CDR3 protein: CASSLTPLISGNTIYF
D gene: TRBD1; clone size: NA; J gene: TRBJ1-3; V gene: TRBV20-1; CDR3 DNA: TGCAGTGCTGGGACAGTTACTGGAAACACCATATATTTT; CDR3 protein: CSAGTVTGNTIYF
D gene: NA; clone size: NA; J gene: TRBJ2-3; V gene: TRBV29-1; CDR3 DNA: TGCAGCGTTGATCAGGTCAACACAGATACGCAGTATTTT; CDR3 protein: CSVDQVNTDTQYF
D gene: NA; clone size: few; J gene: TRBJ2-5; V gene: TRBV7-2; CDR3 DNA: TGTGCCAGCAGCTTAGGCCCGCCCGCCCGAGAGACCCAGTACTTC; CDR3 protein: CASSLGPPARETQYF
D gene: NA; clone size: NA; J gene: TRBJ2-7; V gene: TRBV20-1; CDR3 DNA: TGCAGTGCTAGCACGAGAAGGCCGGAGTACGAGCAGTACTTC; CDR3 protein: CSASTRRPEYEQYF
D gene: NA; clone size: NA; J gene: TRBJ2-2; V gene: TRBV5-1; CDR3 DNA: TGCGCCAGCACCCAAAGGCTATCGGGGAACACCGGGGAGCTGTTTTTT; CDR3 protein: CASTQRLSGNTGELFF
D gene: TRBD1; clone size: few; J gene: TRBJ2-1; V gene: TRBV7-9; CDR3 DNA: TGTGCCAGCAGCTTAGAACTCGGACAGGGGTACAATGAGCAGTTCTTC; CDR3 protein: CASSLELGQGYNEQFF
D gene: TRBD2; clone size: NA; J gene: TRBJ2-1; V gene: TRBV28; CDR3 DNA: TGTGCCAGCAGACCTACTAGCGGGATTTACAATGAGCAGTTCTTC; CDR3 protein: CASRPTSGIYNEQFF
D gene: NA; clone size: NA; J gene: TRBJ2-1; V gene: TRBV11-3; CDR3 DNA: TGTGCCAGCAGCTTTGGGTGGCGGGCCCCTCTGTTCTTC; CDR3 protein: CASSFGWRAPLFF
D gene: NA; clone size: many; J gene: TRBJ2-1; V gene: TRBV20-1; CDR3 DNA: TGCAGTGCTAATCTCGTCCTCGTCCATGAGCAGTTCTTC; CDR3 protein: CSANLVLVHEQFF
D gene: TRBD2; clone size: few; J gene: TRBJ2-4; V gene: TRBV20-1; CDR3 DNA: TGCAGTGCTAGTCGGACTAGCGTTAGAAACATTCAGTACTTC; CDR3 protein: CSASRTSVRNIQYF
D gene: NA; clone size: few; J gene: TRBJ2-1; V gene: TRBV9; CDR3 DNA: TGTGCCAGCAGCCCCCGCTGGGGAGAGCAGTTCTTC; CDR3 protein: CASSPRWGEQFF
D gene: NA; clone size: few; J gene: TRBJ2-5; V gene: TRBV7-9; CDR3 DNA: TGTGCCAGCAGCTTGAGTGAGCGGTGGCAAGAGACCCAGTACTTC; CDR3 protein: CASSLSERWQETQYF
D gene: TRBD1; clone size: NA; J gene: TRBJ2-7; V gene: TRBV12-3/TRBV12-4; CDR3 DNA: TGTGCCAGCGGGAGTTTGGGACAGGTCTACGAGCAGTACTTC; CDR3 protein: CASGSLGQVYEQYF
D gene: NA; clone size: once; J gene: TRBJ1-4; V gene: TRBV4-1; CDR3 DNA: TGCGCCAGCAGCCACCGCGCCCTGGAAAAACTGTTTTTT; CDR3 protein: CASSHRALEKLFF
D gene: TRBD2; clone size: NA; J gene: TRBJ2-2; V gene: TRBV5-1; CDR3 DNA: TGCGCCAGCAGCGACGGACTAGCGGGCAACACCGGGGAGCTGTTTTTT; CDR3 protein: CASSDGLAGNTGELFF
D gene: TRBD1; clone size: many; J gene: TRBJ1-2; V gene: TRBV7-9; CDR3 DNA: TGTGCCAGCAGCACCGAGCAGGGACAGGGGACCCATGGCTACACCTTC; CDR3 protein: CASSTEQGQGTHGYTF
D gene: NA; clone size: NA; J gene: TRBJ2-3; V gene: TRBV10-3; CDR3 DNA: TGTGCCATCAGTGGTGGCTCCAGGACAGCGGATGGAGATACGCAGTATTTT; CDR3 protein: CAISGGSRTADGDTQYF
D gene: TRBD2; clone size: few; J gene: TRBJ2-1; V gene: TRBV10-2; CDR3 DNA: TGCGCCAGCAGCGAGATTGGGACTAGCGGGATAAAAATGAACTACAATGAGCAGTTCTTC; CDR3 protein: CASSEIGTSGIKMNYNEQFF
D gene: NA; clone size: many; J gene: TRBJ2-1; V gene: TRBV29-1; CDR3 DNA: TGCAGCGTTGGACTAAAGTACAATGAGCAGTTCTTC; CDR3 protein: CSVGLKYNEQFF
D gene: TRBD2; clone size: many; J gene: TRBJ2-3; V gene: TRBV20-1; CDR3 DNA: TGCAGTGCTAGATCTCCTAGCGGGAGGACTGATACGCAGTATTTT; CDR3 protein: CSARSPSGRTDTQYF
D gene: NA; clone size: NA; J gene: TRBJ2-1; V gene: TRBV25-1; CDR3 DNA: TGTGCCAGCAGTGAATGGGAGGAAGAGCAGTTCTTC; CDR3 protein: CASSEWEEEQFF
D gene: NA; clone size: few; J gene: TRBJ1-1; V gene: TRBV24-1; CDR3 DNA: TGTGCCACCAGTGATGCCCGGGTCCCTAACACTGAAGCTTTCTTT; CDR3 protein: CATSDARVPNTEAFF
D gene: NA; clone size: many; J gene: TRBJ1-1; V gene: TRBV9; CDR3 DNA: TGTGCCAGCGCTCGGGGGGGGGAAACTGAAGCTTTCTTT; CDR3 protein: CASARGGETEAFF
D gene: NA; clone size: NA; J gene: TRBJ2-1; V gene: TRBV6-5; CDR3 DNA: TGTGCCAGCAGTTACGAGCTGGGATCACCGAAAAACAATGAGCAGTTCTTC; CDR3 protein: CASSYELGSPKNNEQFF
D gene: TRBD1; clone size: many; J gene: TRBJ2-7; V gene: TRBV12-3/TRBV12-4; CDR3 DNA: TGTGCCAGCAGTCCCTCGACAGGGGAGGTTAATATCGAGCAGTACTTC; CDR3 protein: CASSPSTGEVNIEQYF
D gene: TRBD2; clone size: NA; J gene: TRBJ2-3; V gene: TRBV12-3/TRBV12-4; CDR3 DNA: TGTGCCAGCAGATCTAGCGGGAGGACAGATACGCAGTATTTT; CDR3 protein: CASRSSGRTDTQYF
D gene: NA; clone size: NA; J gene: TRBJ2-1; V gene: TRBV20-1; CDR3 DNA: TGCAGTGCTGCTTCGAATAGGAGGGGCAGCTCCTACAATGAGCAGTTCTTC; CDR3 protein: CSAASNRRGSSYNEQFF
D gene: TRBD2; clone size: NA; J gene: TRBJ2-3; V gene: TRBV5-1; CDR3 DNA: TGCCCCAGCAGCCCCGGACTAGCGGGAGTAGATACGCAGTATTTT; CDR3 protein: CPSSPGLAGVDTQYF